This is a list of T cell receptor beta chains from one sample in a study of T cell responses to AZD1222 COVID-19 vaccine. Libraries were prepared by immunoSEQ multiplex PCR; TCRdb keeps only in-frame clonotypes and omits some of them. The table lists about 120,000 clones, 92% of them singletons. The starting material was peripheral blood, obtained on day 0 of AZD1222 vaccination. These receptors were collected from an adult in good health. Both conserved end residues are part of each CDR3. D genes are given only for firm matches. A clone size is listed for some rows: how often the clone was seen (once, few, many), or a class if it is expanded.

clone size: .; J gene: TRBJ1-1; CDR3 length: 17; V gene: TRBV19; D gene: TRBD1; CDR3 DNA: TGTGCCAGTACCCCCCGGGGACAGGGGCGGAAAAACACTGAAGCTTTCTTT; CDR3 protein: CASTPRGQGRKNTEAFF
clone size: .; J gene: TRBJ2-5; CDR3 length: 14; V gene: TRBV5-1; D gene: .; CDR3 DNA: TGCGCCAGCAGCTTATGGTCAGATGGAAAGACCCAGTACTTC; CDR3 protein: CASSLWSDGKTQYF
clone size: .; J gene: TRBJ2-1; CDR3 length: 14; V gene: TRBV5-1; D gene: TRBD1; CDR3 DNA: TGCGCCAGCAGCCTATCGGGACAGGACAATGAGCAGTTCTTC; CDR3 protein: CASSLSGQDNEQFF
clone size: many; J gene: TRBJ1-5; CDR3 length: 14; V gene: TRBV4-1; D gene: TRBD1; CDR3 DNA: TGCGCCAGCAGCCATCCACAGGGGAGTCAGCCCCAGCATTTT; CDR3 protein: CASSHPQGSQPQHF
clone size: .; J gene: TRBJ2-1; CDR3 length: 14; V gene: TRBV10-3; D gene: .; CDR3 DNA: TGTGCCATCAGAGGGCCCGATGTAGGGAATGAGCAGTTCTTC; CDR3 protein: CAIRGPDVGNEQFF
clone size: few; J gene: TRBJ1-2; CDR3 length: 15; V gene: TRBV9; D gene: .; CDR3 DNA: TGTGCCAGCAGCGTAGCGGTAGGGTCACACTATGGCTACACCTTC; CDR3 protein: CASSVAVGSHYGYTF
clone size: .; J gene: TRBJ2-3; CDR3 length: 14; V gene: TRBV7-2; D gene: .; CDR3 DNA: TGTGCCAGCAGCCCGACTTTAAGCACAGATACGCAGTATTTT; CDR3 protein: CASSPTLSTDTQYF
clone size: .; J gene: TRBJ2-2; CDR3 length: 14; V gene: TRBV28; D gene: .; CDR3 DNA: TGTGCCAGCAGTTTCTTCCACCTCACCGGGGAGCTGTTTTTT; CDR3 protein: CASSFFHLTGELFF
clone size: .; J gene: TRBJ1-1; CDR3 length: 13; V gene: TRBV9; D gene: .; CDR3 DNA: TGTGCCAGCAGCGTTACGGGCGGCACTGAAGCTTTCTTT; CDR3 protein: CASSVTGGTEAFF
clone size: .; J gene: TRBJ2-3; CDR3 length: 15; V gene: TRBV3-1/TRBV3-2; D gene: .; CDR3 DNA: TGTGCCAGCAGCCAAGCGACAGGCCACACAGATACGCAGTATTTT; CDR3 protein: CASSQATGHTDTQYF
clone size: .; J gene: TRBJ2-2; CDR3 length: 15; V gene: TRBV28; D gene: .; CDR3 DNA: TGTGCCAGCAGTTTAGTCGGAGCTAGTACCGGGGAGCTGTTTTTT; CDR3 protein: CASSLVGASTGELFF
clone size: .; J gene: TRBJ2-1; CDR3 length: 18; V gene: TRBV2; D gene: TRBD2; CDR3 DNA: TGTGCCATCTCCGGGGGACTAGCGGGAGCGAGGAACTACAATGAGCAGTTCTTC; CDR3 protein: CAISGGLAGARNYNEQFF
clone size: .; J gene: TRBJ1-5; CDR3 length: 15; V gene: TRBV10-2; D gene: .; CDR3 DNA: TGCGCCAGCAGTGAGGGGGCAGGGATGAATCAGCCCCAGCATTTT; CDR3 protein: CASSEGAGMNQPQHF
clone size: .; J gene: TRBJ1-2; CDR3 length: 12; V gene: TRBV6-5; D gene: .; CDR3 DNA: TGTGCCACCCTCGGGACAACCTATGGCTACACCTTC; CDR3 protein: CATLGTTYGYTF
clone size: .; J gene: TRBJ1-1; CDR3 length: 16; V gene: TRBV4-3; D gene: .; CDR3 DNA: TGCGCCAGCAGCCAAGAGCTCCTCACTCGGGGGACTGAAGCTTTCTTT; CDR3 protein: CASSQELLTRGTEAFF
clone size: .; J gene: TRBJ2-7; CDR3 length: 16; V gene: TRBV23-1; D gene: TRBD1; CDR3 DNA: TGCGCCAGCAGTCCGCCCTGGGACAGGCTAACCTACGAGCAGTACTTC; CDR3 protein: CASSPPWDRLTYEQYF
clone size: .; J gene: TRBJ1-1; CDR3 length: 15; V gene: TRBV4-3; D gene: .; CDR3 DNA: TGCGCCAGCAGCCAAGATCCCGGGGAGAACACTGAAGCTTTCTTT; CDR3 protein: CASSQDPGENTEAFF
clone size: few; J gene: TRBJ1-4; CDR3 length: 14; V gene: TRBV7-2; D gene: .; CDR3 DNA: TGTGCCAGCAGCTTACGGAGAGTCGGTGAAAAACTGTTTTTT; CDR3 protein: CASSLRRVGEKLFF
clone size: .; J gene: TRBJ2-5; CDR3 length: 16; V gene: TRBV5-4; D gene: TRBD1; CDR3 DNA: TGTGCCAGCAGCTTTAGGACAGGGACAAACCAAGAGACCCAGTACTTC; CDR3 protein: CASSFRTGTNQETQYF
clone size: few; J gene: TRBJ1-1; CDR3 length: 12; V gene: TRBV10-3; D gene: .; CDR3 DNA: TGTGCCATCAGTGAAGAGGCGCGTGAAGCTTTCTTT; CDR3 protein: CAISEEAREAFF
clone size: .; J gene: TRBJ1-5; CDR3 length: 13; V gene: TRBV12-3/TRBV12-4; D gene: TRBD1; CDR3 DNA: TGTGCCAGCAGGTGGACAGGGGAACAGCCCCAGCATTTT; CDR3 protein: CASRWTGEQPQHF
clone size: .; J gene: TRBJ2-7; CDR3 length: 13; V gene: TRBV20-1; D gene: .; CDR3 DNA: TGCAGTGCTAGTGCAAAATCTCACTACGAGCAGTACTTC; CDR3 protein: CSASAKSHYEQYF
clone size: few; J gene: TRBJ1-6; CDR3 length: 14; V gene: TRBV16; D gene: .; CDR3 DNA: TGTGCCAGCAGCCAAGCGACGGTTAATTCACCCCTCCACTTT; CDR3 protein: CASSQATVNSPLHF
clone size: .; J gene: TRBJ2-2; CDR3 length: 15; V gene: TRBV5-5; D gene: TRBD1; CDR3 DNA: TGTGCCAGCAGCTTGGAAGGGGGCGGAACCGGGGAGCTGTTTTTT; CDR3 protein: CASSLEGGGTGELFF
clone size: .; J gene: TRBJ1-2; CDR3 length: 13; V gene: TRBV12-3/TRBV12-4; D gene: TRBD1; CDR3 DNA: TGTGCCAGCAGTCTTATACAGGGGTATGGCTACACCTTC; CDR3 protein: CASSLIQGYGYTF
clone size: .; J gene: TRBJ2-2; CDR3 length: 13; V gene: TRBV28; D gene: .; CDR3 DNA: TGTGCCAGCAGGATCCCGGGGACCGGGGAGCTGTTTTTT; CDR3 protein: CASRIPGTGELFF
clone size: .; J gene: TRBJ1-1; CDR3 length: 15; V gene: TRBV19; D gene: TRBD1; CDR3 DNA: TGTGCCAGTAGTGTCCCAGGGGGAGTGAACACTGAAGCTTTCTTT; CDR3 protein: CASSVPGGVNTEAFF
clone size: .; J gene: TRBJ2-4; CDR3 length: 19; V gene: TRBV7-9; D gene: TRBD2; CDR3 DNA: TGTGCCAGCAGCTCCCAGACTAGCGGGGGGGCTCTAGCCAAAAACATTCAGTACTTC; CDR3 protein: CASSSQTSGGALAKNIQYF
clone size: .; J gene: TRBJ2-7; CDR3 length: 17; V gene: TRBV9; D gene: TRBD2; CDR3 DNA: TGTGCCAGCACGCCCGGTAGGCTAGCGGGGGGGGTCCACGAGCAGTACTTC; CDR3 protein: CASTPGRLAGGVHEQYF
clone size: once; J gene: TRBJ2-7; CDR3 length: 12; V gene: TRBV7-9; D gene: .; CDR3 DNA: TGTGCCAGCAGCTTAAGTGATCACGAGCAGTACTTC; CDR3 protein: CASSLSDHEQYF
clone size: .; J gene: TRBJ2-7; CDR3 length: 15; V gene: TRBV10-2; D gene: .; CDR3 DNA: TGCGCCAGCAAGGGACAACAGTGGGTAGGTGGCGAGCAGTACTTC; CDR3 protein: CASKGQQWVGGEQYF
clone size: .; J gene: TRBJ1-1; CDR3 length: 14; V gene: TRBV4-3; D gene: .; CDR3 DNA: TGCGCCAGCAGCCTTGACAGAGACGTGGCTGAAGCTTTCTTT; CDR3 protein: CASSLDRDVAEAFF
clone size: .; J gene: TRBJ2-1; CDR3 length: 23; V gene: TRBV10-3; D gene: TRBD2; CDR3 DNA: TGTGCCATCAGTGAGTCGGGGACTAGCGGGAGAGAGGGTTTTGCAGGCGGTTACAATGAGCAGTTCTTC; CDR3 protein: CAISESGTSGREGFAGGYNEQFF
clone size: .; J gene: TRBJ1-2; CDR3 length: 15; V gene: TRBV5-1; D gene: TRBD1; CDR3 DNA: TGCGCCAGCAGCCCCGAGACAGGGGAATTTCATGGCTACACCTTC; CDR3 protein: CASSPETGEFHGYTF
clone size: .; J gene: TRBJ2-1; CDR3 length: 19; V gene: TRBV19; D gene: TRBD2; CDR3 DNA: TGTGCCAGTAGTCTCGGACTAGCGGGGGGTCTGAGCTCCTACAATGAGCAGTTCTTC; CDR3 protein: CASSLGLAGGLSSYNEQFF
clone size: .; J gene: TRBJ1-1; CDR3 length: 15; V gene: TRBV6-5; D gene: .; CDR3 DNA: TGTGCCAGCAGTTATGATGGGGCCCTGAACACTGAAGCTTTCTTT; CDR3 protein: CASSYDGALNTEAFF
clone size: .; J gene: TRBJ2-7; CDR3 length: 17; V gene: TRBV4-1; D gene: .; CDR3 DNA: TGCGCCAGCAGCCAGCCCTTGGAGGGCCGCCGCTTTTACGAGCAGTACTTC; CDR3 protein: CASSQPLEGRRFYEQYF
clone size: .; J gene: TRBJ1-3; CDR3 length: 14; V gene: TRBV24-1; D gene: .; CDR3 DNA: TGTGCCACCAGTGATCTCCCTGGGGGAAACACCATATATTTT; CDR3 protein: CATSDLPGGNTIYF
clone size: .; J gene: TRBJ2-2; CDR3 length: 14; V gene: TRBV7-9; D gene: .; CDR3 DNA: TGTGCCAGCAGTGTCGGGACGGACACCGGGGAGCTGTTTTTT; CDR3 protein: CASSVGTDTGELFF
clone size: .; J gene: TRBJ2-3; CDR3 length: 12; V gene: TRBV6-6; D gene: TRBD2; CDR3 DNA: TGTGCCACACGGGGGGGCACAGATACGCAGTATTTT; CDR3 protein: CATRGGTDTQYF
clone size: .; J gene: TRBJ1-2; CDR3 length: 13; V gene: TRBV29-1; D gene: .; CDR3 DNA: TGCAGCGTTGAAGAAGGGGGGGCGAATGGCTACACCTTC; CDR3 protein: CSVEEGGANGYTF